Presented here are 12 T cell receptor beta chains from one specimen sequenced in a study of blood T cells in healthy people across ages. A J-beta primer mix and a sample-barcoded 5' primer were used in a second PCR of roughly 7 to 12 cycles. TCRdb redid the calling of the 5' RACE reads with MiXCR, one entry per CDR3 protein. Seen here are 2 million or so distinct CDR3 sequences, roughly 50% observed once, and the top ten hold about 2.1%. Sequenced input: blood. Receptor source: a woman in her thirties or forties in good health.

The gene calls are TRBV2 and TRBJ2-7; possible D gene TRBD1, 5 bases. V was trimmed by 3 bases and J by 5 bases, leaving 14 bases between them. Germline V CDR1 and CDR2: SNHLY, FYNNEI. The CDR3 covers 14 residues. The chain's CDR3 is CASSEQGIGDEQYF. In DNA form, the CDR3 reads TGTGCCAGCAGTGAGCAGGGTATCGGCGACGAGCAGTACTTC.

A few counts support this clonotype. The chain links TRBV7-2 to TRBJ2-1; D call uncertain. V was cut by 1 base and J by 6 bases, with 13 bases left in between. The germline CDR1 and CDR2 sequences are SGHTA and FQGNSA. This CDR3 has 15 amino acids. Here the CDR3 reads CASSLGLRDGNEQFF. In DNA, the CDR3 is TGTGCCAGCAGCTTAGGGCTAAGGGATGGCAATGAGCAGTTCTTC.

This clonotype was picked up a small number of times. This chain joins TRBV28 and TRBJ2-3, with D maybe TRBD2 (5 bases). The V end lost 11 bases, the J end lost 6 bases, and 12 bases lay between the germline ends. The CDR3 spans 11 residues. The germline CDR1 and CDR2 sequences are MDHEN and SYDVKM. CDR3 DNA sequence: TGTGCCGCCTCGGAGGCGGATACGCAGTATTTT. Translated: CAASEADTQYF.

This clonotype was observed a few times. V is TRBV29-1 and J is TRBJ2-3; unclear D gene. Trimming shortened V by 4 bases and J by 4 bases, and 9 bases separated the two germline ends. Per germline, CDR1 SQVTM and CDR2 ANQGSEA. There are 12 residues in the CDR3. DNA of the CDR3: TGCAGCGTTGTACCCGGCCCAGATACGCAGTATTTT. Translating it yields CSVVPGPDTQYF.

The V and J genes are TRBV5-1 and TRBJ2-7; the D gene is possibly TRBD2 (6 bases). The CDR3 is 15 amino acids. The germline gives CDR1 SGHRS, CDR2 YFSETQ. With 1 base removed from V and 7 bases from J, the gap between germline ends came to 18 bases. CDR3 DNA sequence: TGCGCCAGCAGCTTGCCGGTAGACAGTGGGGGGGAGCAGTACTTC. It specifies CASSLPVDSGGEQYF.

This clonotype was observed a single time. This CDR3 is CASSFQGAFEQFF. CDR3 bases: TGTGCCAGCAGTTTTCAGGGGGCTTTTGAGCAGTTCTTC. This chain joins TRBV12-3 or TRBV12-4 and TRBJ2-1, with 8 bases fitting TRBD1. This CDR3 comprises 13 residues. The V gene end was trimmed by 3 bases and the J gene end by 9 bases; junction bases not matched to a gene: 4.

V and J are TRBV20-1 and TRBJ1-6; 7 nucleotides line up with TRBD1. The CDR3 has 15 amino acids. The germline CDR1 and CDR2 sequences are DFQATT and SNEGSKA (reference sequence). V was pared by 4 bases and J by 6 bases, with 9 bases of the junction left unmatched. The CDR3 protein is CSATNWDSPNSPLHF. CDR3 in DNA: TGCAGTGCTACAAATTGGGACAGTCCTAATTCACCCCTCCACTTT.

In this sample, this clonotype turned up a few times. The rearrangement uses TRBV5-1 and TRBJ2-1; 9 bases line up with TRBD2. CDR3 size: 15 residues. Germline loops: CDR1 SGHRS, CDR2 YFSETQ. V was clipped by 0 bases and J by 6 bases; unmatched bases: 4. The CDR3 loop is CASSLGGSGGNEQFF. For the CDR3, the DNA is TGCGCCAGCAGCTTGGGAGGTAGCGGGGGCAATGAGCAGTTCTTC.

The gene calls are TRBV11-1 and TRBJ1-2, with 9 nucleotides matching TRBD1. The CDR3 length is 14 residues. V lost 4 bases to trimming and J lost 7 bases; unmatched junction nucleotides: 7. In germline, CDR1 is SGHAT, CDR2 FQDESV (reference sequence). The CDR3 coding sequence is TGTGCCAGCAGCTCCCGGACAGGGGTGGTTGGCTACACCTTC. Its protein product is CASSSRTGVVGYTF.

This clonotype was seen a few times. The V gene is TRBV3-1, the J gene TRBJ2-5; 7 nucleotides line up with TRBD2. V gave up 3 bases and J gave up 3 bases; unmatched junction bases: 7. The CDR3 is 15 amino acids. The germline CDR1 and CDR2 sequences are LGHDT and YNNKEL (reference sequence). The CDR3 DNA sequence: TGTGCCAGCAGCCAGTCCGGGACTACCGAAGAGACCCAGTACTTC. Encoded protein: CASSQSGTTEETQYF.

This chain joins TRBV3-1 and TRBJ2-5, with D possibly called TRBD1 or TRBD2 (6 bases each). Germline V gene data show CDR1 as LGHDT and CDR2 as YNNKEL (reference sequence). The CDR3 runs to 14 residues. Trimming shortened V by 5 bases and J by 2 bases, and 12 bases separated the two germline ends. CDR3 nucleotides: TGTGCCAGCAGCGGAGGGGACATACAAGAGACCCAGTACTTC. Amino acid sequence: CASSGGDIQETQYF.

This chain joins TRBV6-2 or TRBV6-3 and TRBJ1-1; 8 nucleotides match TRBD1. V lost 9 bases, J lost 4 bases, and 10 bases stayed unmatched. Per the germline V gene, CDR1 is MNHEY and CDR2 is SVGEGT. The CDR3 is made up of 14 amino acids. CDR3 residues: CASALDRVGTEAFF. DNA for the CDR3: TGTGCCAGTGCCCTGGACAGGGTGGGCACTGAAGCTTTCTTT.